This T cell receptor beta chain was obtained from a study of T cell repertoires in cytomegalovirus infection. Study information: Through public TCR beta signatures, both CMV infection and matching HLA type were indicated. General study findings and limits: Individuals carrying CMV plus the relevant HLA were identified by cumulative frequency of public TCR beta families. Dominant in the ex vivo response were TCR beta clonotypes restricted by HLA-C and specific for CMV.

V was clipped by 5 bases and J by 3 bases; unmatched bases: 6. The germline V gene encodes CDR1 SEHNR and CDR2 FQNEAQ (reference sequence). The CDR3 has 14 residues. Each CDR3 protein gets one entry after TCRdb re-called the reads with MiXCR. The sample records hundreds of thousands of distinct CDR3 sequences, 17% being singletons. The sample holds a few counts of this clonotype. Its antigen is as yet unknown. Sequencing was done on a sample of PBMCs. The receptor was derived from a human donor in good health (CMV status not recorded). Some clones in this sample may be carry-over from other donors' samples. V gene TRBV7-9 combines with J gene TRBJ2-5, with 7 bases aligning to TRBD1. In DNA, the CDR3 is TGTGCCAGCAGCCAGGACAGGCGGGAAGAGACCCAGTACTTC. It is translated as CASSQDRREETQYF.